This entry features one T cell receptor (beta chain) sequence. Its target is not known. Individuals who donated were healthy Caucasians from Russia aged about 6 to 100. The data were taken from a study of blood T cells in healthy people across ages. The CDR3 totals 15 residues. Looked up from germline, CDR1 is SNHLY and CDR2 is FYNNEI. The V and J ends lost 8 bases and 2 bases respectively, with 17 bases between them. Findings of the study overall: The long-lived group displayed more naive CD4+ cells, plus higher diversity, than the aged donors did. Since the PBMCs were unsorted, naive and antigen-experienced cells could not be conclusively compared.

Using a J-beta primer mix together with a sample-barcoded 5' primer, a second PCR was run for about 6 to 11 cycles. Each cDNA molecule received a tag from a template-switch adaptor that had 12 random nucleotides. TCRdb reanalysed the 5' RACE reads using MiXCR and keeps one entry per CDR3 protein. This sample has over a million distinct CDR3 sequences, with 45% found just once. The material sequenced was blood. The chain recombines TRBV2 with TRBJ2-3; no definite D call. The TCR sequence derives from an older woman in good health. CDR3 sequence reads: CASVPLEIPTDTQYF. The CDR3 coding sequence is TGTGCCAGCGTTCCGTTGGAGATACCCACAGATACGCAGTATTTT. The whole variable domain, filled in from reference TRBV2 and TRBJ2-3, reads EPEVTQTPSHQVTQMGQEVILRCVPISNHLYFYWYRQILGQKVEFLVSFYNNEISEKSEIFDDQFSVERPDGSNFTLKIRSTKLEDSAMYFCASVPLEIPTDTQYFGPGTRLTVL.